This passage covers 14 T cell receptor beta chains from one sample sequenced in a study of siplizumab effects on memory and regulatory T cells. Repertoires were generated with immunoSEQ multiplex PCR, while TCRdb's copy carries only in-frame clones and drops some. The sample contains 100,000 or so clones, 85% to 95% of which appear only once. Material: CD4+ T cells sorted from blood. The receptors derive from a human donor in good health.

V and J are TRBV4-3 and TRBJ2-3, with TRBD2 identical over 9 bases. Germline CDR1 reads LGHNA; CDR2 reads YSLEER. The CDR3 spans 19 residues. The V and J ends lost 0 bases and 5 bases, in that order; junction bases with no gene match: 15. The CDR3 DNA reads TGCGCCAGCAGCCAAGATAGTCCCCTAGCGGGATCGGAAGTAGATACGCAGTATTTT. It is translated as CASSQDSPLAGSEVDTQYF.

This chain uses TRBV27 with TRBJ1-6; 8 bases are a match to TRBD1. This CDR3 is 13 amino acids long. J gave up 7 bases and V 4 bases, and 0 bases lay outside the gene matches. In germline, CDR1 is MNHEY, CDR2 SMNVEV (reference sequence). DNA of the CDR3: TGTGCCAGCAGTTACAGGGGGAATTCACCCCTCCACTTT. Translating it yields CASSYRGNSPLHF.

This clone has just a few counts. The CDR3 nucleotides are TGTGCCAGCACCCCGGATCCGGGACAAAACACAGATACGCAGTATTTT. It translates to CASTPDPGQNTDTQYF. The chain links TRBV5-4 to TRBJ2-3; TRBD1 is a possible D gene (6 bases). V lost 6 bases to trimming and J lost 2 bases, with 19 bases between them. The CDR3 is 16 residues long. Germline CDR1 and CDR2: SGHNT and YYREEE (reference sequence).

Note on this clone: Different DNA sequences within this sample yield the same CDR3. The chain combines TRBV9 with TRBJ2-3; D not certain. The CDR3 is made up of 12 amino acids. Trimming stripped 3 bases from V and 0 bases from J, with 2 bases between. Germline CDR1 reads SGDLS; CDR2 reads YYNGEE. CDR3: CASSASTDTQYF. DNA of the CDR3: TGTGCCAGCAGCGCTAGCACAGATACGCAGTATTTT.

This clone was seen a handful of times. The rearrangement uses TRBV6-6 and TRBJ1-2, with D possibly being TRBD1 (5 bases). Germline assignment: CDR1 MNHNY and CDR2 SVGAGI (reference sequence). The ends were cut back, 10 bases at V and 4 bases at J, with 16 bases in the middle. The CDR3 is 13 amino acids. For the CDR3, the DNA is TGTGCCACGGGACTGACATTGATCTATGGCTACACCTTC. Its translation: CATGLTLIYGYTF.

The chain employs TRBV12-1 and TRBJ2-5; the DNA was not compared with TRBD2, the D call given in the table. TRBV12-1 represents a pseudogene. The length of the CDR3 is 12 residues. The CDR3 sequence is CARERVCETQYF. The CDR3 nucleotides read TGTGCCAGGGAACGGGTTTGCGAGACCCAGTACTTC.

The chain is built from TRBV19 and TRBJ2-1; D tentatively reads TRBD1 or TRBD2 (5 bases each). Deletions cut 4 bases from V and 2 bases from J, with 15 bases between. The CDR3 has 16 amino acids. Per germline, CDR1 LNHDA and CDR2 SQIVND (reference sequence). CDR3 DNA: TGTGCCAGTAGTAGCCGGGGCCGGGGACCCTACAATGAGCAGTTCTTC. It is translated as CASSSRGRGPYNEQFF.

The chain couples TRBV25-1 to TRBJ1-4; TRBD1 is a possible D gene (5 bases). Germline-derived CDR1 and CDR2 are MGHDK and SYGVNS. With 5 bases removed from V and 7 bases from J, the gap between germline ends came to 17 bases. The CDR3 contains 15 residues. CDR3 residues: CASSPRQGSVEKLFF. The CDR3 coding sequence is TGTGCCAGCAGTCCCCGTCAGGGATCGGTTGAAAAACTGTTTTTT.

The gene calls are TRBV30 and TRBJ2-1, with D tentatively TRBD1 (6 bases). Germline V gene lookup returns CDR1 GTSNPN and CDR2 SVGIG (reference sequence). This CDR3 has 11 residues. V was cut by 4 bases and J by 7 bases, with 8 bases left in between. The CDR3 region is CAWNRENEQFF. The CDR3 DNA reads as TGTGCCTGGAACAGGGAAAATGAGCAGTTCTTC.

About this clone: The junction departs from germline at one end; a sequencing error may be responsible. The chain combines TRBV7-9 with TRBJ2-7; TRBD1 or TRBD2 may be the D gene (5 bases each). CDR3 size: 16 residues. Germline V gives CDR1 SEHNR, CDR2 FQNEAQ (reference sequence). The CDR3: CASSLHRGDARSLKSF. CDR3 nucleotide sequence: TGTGCCAGCAGCTTGCACCGAGGGGACGCGCGATCCCTCAAGTCCTTC.

The gene calls are TRBV6-6 and TRBJ2-7; 10 bases are a match to TRBD1. The germline gives CDR1 MNHNY, CDR2 SVGAGI (reference sequence). Germline trimming cut 7 bases from V and 5 bases from J; bases unmatched to any gene: 11. The CDR3 runs to 15 residues. The CDR3 sequence: CASTLGQGIFDEQYF. Written as DNA, the CDR3 is TGTGCCAGCACCCTGGGACAGGGGATTTTCGACGAGCAGTACTTC.

The chain couples TRBV6-1 to TRBJ2-7, with TRBD1 matching over 7 bases. CDR3 length: 14 amino acids. V shed 5 bases and J 1 base; nucleotides not matched to a gene: 5. Germline V gene data show CDR1 as MNHNS and CDR2 as SASEGT. CDR3 in amino acids: CASSPPGQSYEQYF. Here the CDR3 DNA reads TGTGCCAGCAGTCCTCCGGGACAGTCCTACGAGCAGTACTTC.

This chain uses TRBV6-1 with TRBJ2-3; 13 positions match TRBD2. Losses at the gene ends were 5 bases for V and 4 bases for J; bases not matched to a gene: 12. The CDR3 contains 18 residues. The V gene's germline CDR1 is MNHNS and CDR2 SASEGT. The CDR3 here is CASSQVPLLAGGSDTQYF. The CDR3 DNA sequence: TGTGCCAGCAGTCAAGTCCCTCTACTAGCGGGGGGGTCAGATACGCAGTATTTT.

This clone was observed a single time. J is TRBJ2-1 and V is TRBV5-1, with 8 nucleotides matching TRBD2. Germline loops: CDR1 SGHRS, CDR2 YFSETQ. The CDR3 sequence is 13 residues long. V shed 2 bases and J 8 bases; nucleotides not matched to a gene: 3. In DNA form, the CDR3 reads TGCGCCAGCAGCTTCAGCGGGGGCGATGAGCAGTTCTTC. It specifies CASSFSGGDEQFF.